A selection of T cell receptor beta chains follows, all from one sample in a study of T cell responses to AZD1222 COVID-19 vaccine. Here immunoSEQ multiplex PCR was the method, and the copy in TCRdb shows in-frame clones only, minus some. Of 80,000 to 130,000 clones listed, around nine tenths are singletons. Source: peripheral blood, taken on day 0 of AZD1222 vaccination. Every receptor here comes from an adult in good health. Each CDR3 is given with its conserved first and last residue. Fields, in order: V gene, CDR3 protein.

>TRBV11-2
CASSRSGSYNEQFF
>TRBV24-1
CATTRPSLPGNTIYF
>TRBV11-2
CASSLVGEGSPLHF
>TRBV15
CATSRDGDRAEAFF
>TRBV7-9
CASSSRTGGFAEAFF
>TRBV4-3
CASSQDLGFSGNTIYF
>TRBV5-6
CASSLTGGRITEAFF
>TRBV28
CASRLDRDFSYEQYF
>TRBV5-1
CASSWGGSGNTIYF
>TRBV19
CASSTTTPGQGTSPLHF
>TRBV28
CASSLPGQPSNTGELFF
>TRBV19
CASSIAPEGRWGNTEAFF
>TRBV9
CASSTRSENSPLHF
>TRBV19
CASSMTDRAQYF
>TRBV7-6
CASSFQGASETQYF
>TRBV12-3/TRBV12-4
CASSLTENTEAFF
>TRBV27
CASSLPNSPLHF
>TRBV7-3
CASSPGLANYGYTF
>TRBV14
CASSQEGAYGYTF
>TRBV7-8
CASSLAGRGFGNQPQHF
>TRBV12-3/TRBV12-4
CASSLGGNTEAFF
>TRBV28
CASRIGRRSGNTIYF
>TRBV4-1
CASSQESTGVFRYGYTF
>TRBV5-1
CASSLSQGEQFF
>TRBV11-2
CASRGQVATNEKLFF
>TRBV18
CASSETSPANTEAFF
>TRBV6-5
CASSPYLGTQYF
>TRBV11-2
CASSLERGAEAFF
>TRBV9
CASSVGGADTQYF
>TRBV6-4
CASSEVSGQQFF
>TRBV4-3
CASRQGQGITSKDEKLFF
>TRBV11-2
CASSLGAGPSYNEQFF
>TRBV9
CASSAGQGAGDTQYF
>TRBV9
CASSVGTGSGYTF
>TRBV19
CASSINRGGGYTF
>TRBV6-5
CASSYGQSGELFF
>TRBV10-3
CAISTNIGSGNTIYF
>TRBV27
CASSSQNYGYTF
>TRBV9
CASSVRGQETQYF
>TRBV29-1
CSVSVGGDYEQYF
>TRBV29-1
CSVVSGAQNTEAFF
>TRBV12-5
CASGLWGRGYTF
>TRBV11-1
CASSLGAGGLQETQYF
>TRBV27
CASSLRGNTEAFF
>TRBV2
CASSVGLAGGLDEQFF
>TRBV5-6
CASSTDRGLSPLHF
>TRBV5-1
CASSKEPGTEAFF
>TRBV11-1
CASSRDRAPYNEQFF
>TRBV2
CASSVGIGAPNTEAFF
>TRBV11-2
CASSPPRSYNSPLHF
>TRBV6-2/TRBV6-3
CASSYPNNYGYTF
>TRBV4-3
CASSQDDGQPQHF
>TRBV29-1
CSVGGTANSPLHF
>TRBV19
CASRITHATEGNTIYF
>TRBV3-1/TRBV3-2
CASSPSQGGPLFF
>TRBV6-6
CASSYMNPAPYGYTF
>TRBV2
CASRETGVSPLHF